The 13 T cell receptor beta chains presented below share a single source sample, sequenced in a study of vaccination and CD4 T cells after COVID-19. Their antigen targets remain unknown. Regarding treatment: roughly nine-day PBMC culture with coronavirus spike peptide pools or control peptides (ViraFEST assay). During the years 2011-2018, before the COVID-19 pandemic, the unexposed donor's CD4+ T cells were collected. Sequencing of cultured CD4+ T cell DNA used the Oncomine TCR Beta short-read assay. Genomic DNA was isolated from cultured CD4+ T cells. A single record per CDR3 protein comes from TCRdb applying MiXCR to the PCR reads. The sample contains about 10,000 distinct CDR3 sequences, about 32% of which appear only once. Source material: CD4+ T cells from blood, cultured in vitro. These receptors were taken from a human donor in good health.

The rearrangement links TRBV5-4 to TRBJ2-3, with 9 bases identical to TRBD2. The CDR3 is made up of 15 amino acids. J gave up 4 bases and V 1 base, and 4 bases lay outside the gene matches. Germline V CDR1 and CDR2: SGHNT, YYREEE (reference sequence). In DNA, the CDR3 is TGTGCCAGCAGCTTGAGACTAGCGGATTCAGATACGCAGTATTTT. Encoded protein: CASSLRLADSDTQYF. Complete variable domain (other parts from reference TRBV5-4 and TRBJ2-3): ETGVTQSPTHLIKTRGQQVTLRCSSQSGHNTVSWYQQALGQGPQFIFQYYREEENGRGNFPPRFSGLQFPNYSSELNVNALELDDSALYLCASSLRLADSDTQYFGPGTRLTVL.

This clonotype showed up just once. This may be a read error, as it is one base from a much larger clone. Since the CDR3 does not end with the conserved phenylalanine or tryptophan, this likely comes from a read error. J is TRBJ1-2 and V is TRBV6-5; D gene uncertain. Germline assignment: CDR1 MNHEY and CDR2 SVGAGI. V was pared by 0 bases and J by 8 bases, with 13 bases between. The CDR3 loop spans 14 amino acids. This CDR3 reads CASSYSSRPEGYTL. The DNA for the CDR3 is TGTGCCAGCAGTTACTCGTCCCGCCCTGAAGGCTACACCCTC.

This chain links TRBV19 with TRBJ2-6, with D perhaps matching TRBD1 (6 bases). Germline lookup yields CDR1 LNHDA and CDR2 SQIVND (reference sequence). This CDR3 has 16 amino acids. Trimming took off 5 bases at V and 4 bases at J, with 15 bases between the two ends. CDR3 protein: CASSLYRESGANVLTF. The CDR3 DNA follows: TGTGCCAGTAGTTTGTACAGGGAATCCGGGGCCAACGTCCTGACTTTC.

This clonotype showed up just a few times. The chain has TRBV2 and TRBJ1-2; no clear D. Germline lookup yields CDR1 SNHLY and CDR2 FYNNEI. Trimming left V 6 bases short and J 4 bases short, with 9 bases between. The CDR3 contains 12 residues. CDR3 region: CASREGGYGYTF. The CDR3, as DNA: TGTGCCAGCAGGGAGGGAGGCTATGGCTACACCTTC. Variable domain in full (rest from reference TRBV2 and TRBJ1-2): EPEVTQTPSHQVTQMGQEVILRCVPISNHLYFYWYRQILGQKVEFLVSFYNNEISEKSEIFDDQFSVERPDGSNFTLKIRSTKLEDSAMYFCASREGGYGYTFGSGTRLTVV.

This clonotype was found a few times. The chain has TRBV29-1 and TRBJ1-1, with D possibly matching TRBD1 (5 bases). This CDR3 spans 12 amino acids. V dropped 6 bases and J dropped 4 bases, with 12 bases sitting between them. CDR1 is SQVTM, CDR2 ANQGSEA, per germline. The chain's CDR3 is CSVSPGPTEAFF. The DNA for the CDR3 is TGCAGCGTATCTCCAGGGCCCACTGAAGCTTTCTTT.

V is TRBV7-9 and J is TRBJ2-3; D is unclear. The V gene's germline CDR1 is SEHNR and CDR2 FQNEAQ (reference sequence). Between the trimmed V and J ends, which lost 1 base and 3 bases, there was a span of 8 bases. The CDR3 sequence is 14 residues long. This CDR3 is CASSLDLRTDTQYF. CDR3 DNA: TGTGCCAGCAGCTTAGATCTCCGGACAGATACGCAGTATTTT.

The chain employs TRBV7-2 and TRBJ2-6, with D possibly TRBD2 on 6 matching bases. CDR3 length: 17 residues. Between the trimmed V and J ends, which lost 5 bases and 2 bases, there was a span of 16 bases. In germline, CDR1 is SGHTA, CDR2 FQGNSA. The CDR3 protein is CASSRPGRGAGANVLTF. The CDR3, as DNA: TGTGCCAGCAGCCGCCCCGGGAGAGGGGCTGGGGCCAACGTCCTGACTTTC.

This chain uses TRBV7-6 with TRBJ2-1; 10 nucleotides align to TRBD2. V lost 5 bases to trimming and J lost 8 bases; unmatched junction nucleotides: 6. Germline values: CDR1 SGHVS, CDR2 FNYEAQ. The CDR3 length is 14 residues. This CDR3 is CASSETSGLYEQFF. The DNA of the CDR3 is TGTGCCAGCAGCGAGACTAGCGGGTTGTATGAGCAGTTCTTC. The variable domain in full, with the rest retrieved from reference TRBV7-6 and TRBJ2-1, is GAGVSQSPRYKVTKRGQDVALRCDPISGHVSLYWYRQALGQGPEFLTYFNYEAQQDKSGLPNDRFSAERPEGSISTLTIQRTEQRDSAMYRCASSETSGLYEQFFGPGTRLTVL.

This clonotype showed up just a few times. The chain couples TRBV6-1 to TRBJ1-6; D unresolved. V was clipped by 3 bases and J by 11 bases, with 17 bases between them. The CDR3 loop spans 15 amino acids. CDR1 MNHNS and CDR2 SASEGT come from the germline V gene. CDR3 coding DNA: TGTGCCAGCAGTGATCCCTCAATGGGAGGGACACCCCTCCACTTT. Translated, it gives CASSDPSMGGTPLHF.

The chain employs TRBV24-1 and TRBJ2-3; 7 nucleotides align to TRBD1. The germline gives CDR1 KGHDR, CDR2 SFDVKD. The CDR3 contains 14 residues. V shed 3 bases, J shed 8 bases, and the junction held 7 bases outside the gene matches. The CDR3 loop reads CATSDRDSLGTQYF. CDR3 nucleotide sequence: TGTGCCACCAGTGATAGGGACAGTCTTGGTACGCAGTATTTT.

In its sample, this clonotype was seen a few times. The V and J genes are TRBV19 and TRBJ2-7; 8 bases fit TRBD2. V dropped 6 bases and J dropped 1; count of bases not matched to a gene: 11. CDR3 size: 16 residues. The germline gives CDR1 LNHDA, CDR2 SQIVND (reference sequence). The CDR3: CASSPVGSGSSYEQYF. In DNA form, the CDR3 reads TGTGCCAGTAGCCCCGTTGGGAGCGGGAGTTCCTACGAGCAGTACTTC.

CDR3 loop: CASSLRAGGNQPQHF. CDR3 DNA sequence: TGTGCCAGCAGCTTAAGGGCAGGAGGAAATCAGCCCCAGCATTTT. The chain combines TRBV7-2 with TRBJ1-5, with unresolved D. Trimming shortened V by 2 bases and J by 4 bases, and 12 bases separated the two germline ends. CDR3 length: 15 residues. In germline, CDR1 is SGHTA, CDR2 FQGNSA.

The V and J genes are TRBV3-1 and TRBJ2-7; TRBD1 is a possible D gene (6 bases). V shed 4 bases and J shed 1 base, with 11 bases lying between them. Germline V lookup: CDR1 LGHDT, CDR2 YNNKEL (reference sequence). This CDR3 spans 14 amino acids. CDR3 coding DNA: TGTGCCAGCAGCCTGACGACAGGATCCTACGAGCAGTACTTC. Amino acid sequence: CASSLTTGSYEQYF.